This T cell receptor beta chain came from a study of blood T cell repertoires in COVID-19. Study as a whole: Italy, Spain and the United States were the sources of the convalescent and acute COVID-19 samples. Sources were T cells, B-cell-depleted T cells, or PBMCs; the material itself was cDNA or gDNA.

As processed by the authors: Researchers report that nucleated cell counts were estimated from reference gene primer amplification. Sequenced by immunoSEQ multiplex PCR; TCRdb stores in-frame clones only, minus some. V and J calls and clone size follow that table, whereas D and trimming were derived from the DNA. The table has about 300,000 clones, 85% seen once; the top ten hold more than 10%. Looked up from germline, CDR1 is MNHNS and CDR2 is SASEGT. This CDR3 spans 11 amino acids. V was trimmed by 2 bases and J by 10 bases, leaving 8 bases between them. The receptor's source is a human donor in a cohort sampled during active COVID-19. Sequencing used peripheral blood. The gene calls are TRBV6-1 and TRBJ1-1, with D possibly being TRBD1 (6 bases). The CDR3 DNA sequence: TGTGCCAGCAGTGAAACAGGGATAGCTTTCTTT. Protein product: CASSETGIAFF.